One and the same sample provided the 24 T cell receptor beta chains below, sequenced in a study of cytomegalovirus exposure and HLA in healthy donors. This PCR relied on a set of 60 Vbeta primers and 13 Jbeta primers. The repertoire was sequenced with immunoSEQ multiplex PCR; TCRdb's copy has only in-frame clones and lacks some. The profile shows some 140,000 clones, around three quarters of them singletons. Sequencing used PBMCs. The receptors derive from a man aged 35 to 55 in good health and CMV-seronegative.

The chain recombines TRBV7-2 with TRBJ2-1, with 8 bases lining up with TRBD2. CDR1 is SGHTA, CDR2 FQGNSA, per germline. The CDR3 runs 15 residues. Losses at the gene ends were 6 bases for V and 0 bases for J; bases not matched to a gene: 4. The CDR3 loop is CASRISGISYNEQFF. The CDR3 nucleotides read TGTGCCAGCAGAATTAGCGGGATCTCCTACAATGAGCAGTTCTTC.

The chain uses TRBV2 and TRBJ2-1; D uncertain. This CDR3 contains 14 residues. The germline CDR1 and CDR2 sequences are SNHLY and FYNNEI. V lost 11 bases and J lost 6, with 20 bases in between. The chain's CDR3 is CACPYSEESNEQFF. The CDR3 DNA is TGTGCCTGCCCTTATTCCGAAGAGTCCAATGAGCAGTTCTTC.

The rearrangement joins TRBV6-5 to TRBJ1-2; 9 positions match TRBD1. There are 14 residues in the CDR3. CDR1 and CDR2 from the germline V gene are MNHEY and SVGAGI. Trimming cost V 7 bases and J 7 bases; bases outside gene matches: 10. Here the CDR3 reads CASTNTGGAGGYTF. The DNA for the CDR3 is TGTGCCAGCACCAACACAGGGGGCGCGGGTGGCTACACCTTC.

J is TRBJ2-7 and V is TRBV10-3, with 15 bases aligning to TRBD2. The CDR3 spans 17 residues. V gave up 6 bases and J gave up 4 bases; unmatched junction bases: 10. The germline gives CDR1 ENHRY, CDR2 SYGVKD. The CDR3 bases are TGTGCCATCAGCGCAATCGGGACTAGCGGGGGGCATTACGAGCAGTACTTC. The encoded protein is CAISAIGTSGGHYEQYF.

CDR3 residues: CASSGSTTGSPLHF. The CDR3, as DNA: TGTGCCAGCTCGGGGTCCACTACGGGGTCACCCCTCCACTTT. This chain joins TRBV10-3 and TRBJ1-6; D not resolved. The CDR3 loop spans 14 amino acids. The germline V and J ends were trimmed by 10 bases and 10 bases, with 20 bases remaining between them. Germline V lookup: CDR1 ENHRY, CDR2 SYGVKD.

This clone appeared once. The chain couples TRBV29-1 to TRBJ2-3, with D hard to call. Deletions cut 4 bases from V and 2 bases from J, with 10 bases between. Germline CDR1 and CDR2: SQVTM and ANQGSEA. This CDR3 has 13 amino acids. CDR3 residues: CSVGNRHTDTQYF. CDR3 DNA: TGCAGCGTTGGAAATCGACACACAGATACGCAGTATTTT.

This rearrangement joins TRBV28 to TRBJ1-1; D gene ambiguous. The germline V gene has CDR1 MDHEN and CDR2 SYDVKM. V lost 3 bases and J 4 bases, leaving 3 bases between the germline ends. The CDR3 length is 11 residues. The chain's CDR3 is CASSFSTEAFF. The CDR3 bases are TGTGCCAGCAGTTTCAGCACTGAAGCTTTCTTT.

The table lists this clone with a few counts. CDR3 DNA: TGTGCCAGCACCAAGTACAGGGGGCCATACAATGAGCAGTTCTTC. This encodes CASTKYRGPYNEQFF. This chain joins TRBV11-3 and TRBJ2-1, with 9 bases that match TRBD1. With 7 bases clipped from V and 4 bases from J, the junction kept 8 bases outside the gene matches. This CDR3 spans 15 amino acids. In germline, CDR1 is SGHNT, CDR2 YENEEA.

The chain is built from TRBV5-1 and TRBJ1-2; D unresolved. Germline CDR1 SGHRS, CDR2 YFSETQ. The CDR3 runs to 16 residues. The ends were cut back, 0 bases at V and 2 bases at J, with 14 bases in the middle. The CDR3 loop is CASSLGSTSLNYGYTF. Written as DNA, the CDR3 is TGCGCCAGCAGCTTGGGGTCGACATCCCTCAACTATGGCTACACCTTC.

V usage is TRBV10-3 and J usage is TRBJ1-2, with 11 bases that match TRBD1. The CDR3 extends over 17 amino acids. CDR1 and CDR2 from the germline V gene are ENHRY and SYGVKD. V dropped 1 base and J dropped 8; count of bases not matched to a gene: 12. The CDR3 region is CAISELLSGQGAKGYTF. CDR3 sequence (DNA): TGTGCCATCAGTGAGTTACTTTCCGGACAGGGGGCGAAAGGCTACACCTTC.

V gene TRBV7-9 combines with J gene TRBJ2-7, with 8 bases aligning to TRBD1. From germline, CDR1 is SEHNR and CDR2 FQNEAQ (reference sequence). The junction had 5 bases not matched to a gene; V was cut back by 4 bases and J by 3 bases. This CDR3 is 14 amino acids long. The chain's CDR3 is CASSWGQAGYEQYF. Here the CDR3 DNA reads TGTGCCAGCAGCTGGGGACAGGCTGGCTACGAGCAGTACTTC. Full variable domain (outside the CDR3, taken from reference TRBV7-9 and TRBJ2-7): DTGVSQNPRHKITKRGQNVTFRCDPISEHNRLYWYRQTLGQGPEFLTYFQNEAQLEKSRLLSDRFSAERPKGSFSTLEIQRTEQGDSAMYLCASSWGQAGYEQYFGPGTRLTVT.

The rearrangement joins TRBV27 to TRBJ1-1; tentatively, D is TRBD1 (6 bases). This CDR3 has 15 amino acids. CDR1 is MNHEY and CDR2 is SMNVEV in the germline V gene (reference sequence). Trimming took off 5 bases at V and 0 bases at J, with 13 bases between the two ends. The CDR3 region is CASSPMTGLNTEAFF. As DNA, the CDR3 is TGTGCCAGCAGTCCCATGACAGGTCTGAACACTGAAGCTTTCTTT.

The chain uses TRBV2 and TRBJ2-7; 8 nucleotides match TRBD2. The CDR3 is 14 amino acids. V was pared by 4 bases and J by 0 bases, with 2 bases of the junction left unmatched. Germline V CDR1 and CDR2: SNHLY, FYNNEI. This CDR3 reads CASSAGGISYEQYF. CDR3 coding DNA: TGTGCCAGCAGTGCGGGGGGGATCTCCTACGAGCAGTACTTC. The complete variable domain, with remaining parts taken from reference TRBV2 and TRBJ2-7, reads EPEVTQTPSHQVTQMGQEVILRCVPISNHLYFYWYRQILGQKVEFLVSFYNNEISEKSEIFDDQFSVERPDGSNFTLKIRSTKLEDSAMYFCASSAGGISYEQYFGPGTRLTVT.

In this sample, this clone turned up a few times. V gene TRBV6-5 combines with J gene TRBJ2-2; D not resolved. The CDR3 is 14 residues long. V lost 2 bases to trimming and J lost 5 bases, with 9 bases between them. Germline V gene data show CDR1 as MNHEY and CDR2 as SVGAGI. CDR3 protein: CASSYDFGTGELFF. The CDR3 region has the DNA TGTGCCAGCAGTTACGACTTTGGGACCGGGGAGCTGTTTTTT.

This CDR3 reads CASSVGGGGAETQYF. The CDR3 DNA reads as TGTGCCAGCAGCGTAGGTGGGGGGGGCGCGGAGACCCAGTACTTC. The V gene is TRBV9, the J gene TRBJ2-5; D possibly corresponds to TRBD2 (7 bases). CDR3 length equals 15 residues. Trimming removed 0 bases at V and 5 bases at J, with 14 bases between. Germline CDR1 reads SGDLS; CDR2 reads YYNGEE.

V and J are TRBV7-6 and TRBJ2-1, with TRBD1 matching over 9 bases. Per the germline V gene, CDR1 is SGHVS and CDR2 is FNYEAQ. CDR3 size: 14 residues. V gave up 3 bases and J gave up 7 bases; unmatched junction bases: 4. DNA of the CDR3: TGTGCCAGCAGCTTGGACAGGGGAAGGAATGAGCAGTTCTTC. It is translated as CASSLDRGRNEQFF.

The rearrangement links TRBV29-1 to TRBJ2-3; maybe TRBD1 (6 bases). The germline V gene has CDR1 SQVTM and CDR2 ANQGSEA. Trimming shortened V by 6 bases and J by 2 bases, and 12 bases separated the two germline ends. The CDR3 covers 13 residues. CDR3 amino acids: CSVGARYTDTQYF. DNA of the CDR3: TGCAGCGTGGGGGCGCGGTACACAGATACGCAGTATTTT.

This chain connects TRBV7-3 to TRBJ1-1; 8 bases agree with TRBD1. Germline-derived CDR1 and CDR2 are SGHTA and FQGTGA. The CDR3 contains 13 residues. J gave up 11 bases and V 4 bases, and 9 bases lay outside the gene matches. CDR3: CASSSIPGGEAFF. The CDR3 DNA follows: TGTGCCAGCAGCTCGATTCCAGGGGGCGAGGCTTTCTTT.

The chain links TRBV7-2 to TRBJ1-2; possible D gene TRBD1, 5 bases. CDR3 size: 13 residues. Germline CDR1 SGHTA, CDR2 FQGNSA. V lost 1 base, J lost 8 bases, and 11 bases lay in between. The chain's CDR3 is CASSLGQGHGYTF. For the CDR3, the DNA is TGTGCCAGCAGCTTAGGGCAGGGCCACGGCTACACCTTC. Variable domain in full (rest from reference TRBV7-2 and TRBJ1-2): GAGVSQSPSNKVTEKGKDVELRCDPISGHTALYWYRQSLGQGLEFLIYFQGNSAPDKSGLPSDRFSAERTGGSVSTLTIQRTQQEDSAVYLCASSLGQGHGYTFGSGTRLTVV.

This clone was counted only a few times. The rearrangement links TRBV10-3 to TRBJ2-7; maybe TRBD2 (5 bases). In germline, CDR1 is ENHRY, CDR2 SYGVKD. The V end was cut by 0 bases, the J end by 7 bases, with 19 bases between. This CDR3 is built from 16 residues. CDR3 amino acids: CAISESISQVRGEQYF. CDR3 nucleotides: TGTGCCATCAGTGAGTCGATTAGCCAGGTGAGAGGGGAGCAGTACTTC.

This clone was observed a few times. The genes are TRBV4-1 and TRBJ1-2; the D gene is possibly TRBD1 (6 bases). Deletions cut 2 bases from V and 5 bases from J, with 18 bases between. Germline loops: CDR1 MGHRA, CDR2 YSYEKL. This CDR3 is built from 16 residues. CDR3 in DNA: TGCGCCAGCAGCCAACCCTTCACGACAGGTACTTATGGCTACACCTTC. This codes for CASSQPFTTGTYGYTF.

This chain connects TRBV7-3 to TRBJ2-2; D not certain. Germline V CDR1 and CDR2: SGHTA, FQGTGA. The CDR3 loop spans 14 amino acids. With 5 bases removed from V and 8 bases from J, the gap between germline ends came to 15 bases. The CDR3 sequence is CASSDVFGSGELFF. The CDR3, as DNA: TGTGCCAGCAGCGACGTTTTCGGGTCGGGGGAGCTGTTTTTT.

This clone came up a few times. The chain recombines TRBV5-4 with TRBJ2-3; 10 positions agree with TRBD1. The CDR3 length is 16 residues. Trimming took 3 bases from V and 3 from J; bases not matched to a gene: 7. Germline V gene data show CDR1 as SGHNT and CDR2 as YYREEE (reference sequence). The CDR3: CASSSPGTGVTDTQYF. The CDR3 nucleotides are TGTGCCAGCAGCTCACCCGGGACAGGGGTGACAGATACGCAGTATTTT.

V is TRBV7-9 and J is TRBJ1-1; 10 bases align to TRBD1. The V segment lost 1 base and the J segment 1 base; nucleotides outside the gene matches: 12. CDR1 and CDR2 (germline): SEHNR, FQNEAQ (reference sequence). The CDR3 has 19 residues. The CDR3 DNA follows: TGTGCCAGCAGCTTAGTAGAGGAAGGTTGGACAGGGGGGAACACTGAAGCTTTCTTT. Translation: CASSLVEEGWTGGNTEAFF.